The present entry profiles one TCR beta chain with its context. This entry is derived from a study of blood T cell repertoires in COVID-19. The study recruited people aged roughly 18 to 95 years across approximately 23 US areas. V was pared by 3 bases and J by 2 bases, with 2 bases of the junction left unmatched. Germline V gene data show CDR1 as SGHRS and CDR2 as YFSETQ. The CDR3 covers 16 residues. TCRdb's copy holds only in-frame clones and misses some; the assay was immunoSEQ multiplex PCR. The sample contains about 140,000 clones, more than 70% of which appear only once. This rearrangement joins TRBV5-1 to TRBJ2-2; 12 positions match TRBD1. Sample: PBMCs or T cells enriched from blood (not recorded which). This receptor was taken from a man aged 35-49 years with acute COVID-19. The DNA for the CDR3 is TGCGCCAGCAGCTACGGGACAGGGGGCAACACCGGGGAGCTGTTTTTT. It is translated as CASSYGTGGNTGELFF.